What follows describes a single TCR beta chain. Antigen unknown. Generated by immunoSEQ multiplex PCR, the TCRdb table keeps only in-frame clones and is missing some. The sample lists around 170,000 clones, 88% occurring once. These data originate in a study of cytomegalovirus exposure and HLA in healthy donors. The wider study: The 95 to 150 validation repertoires and the roughly 700 first-cohort repertoires shared a platform, a later analysis reported.

The J segment lost 9 bases and the V segment lost 0 bases, leaving 6 bases of the junction unmatched. CDR1 is SGHNT, CDR2 YYREEE, per germline (reference sequence). The CDR3 is made up of 15 amino acids. Points from the study as a whole: The study designated about 180 TCR beta chains cytomegalovirus-associated. Rarity held for most TCR sequences, but there were some public TCRs that occurred in many donors.

This TCR was recovered from a man younger than 35 in good health and CMV-seronegative. Sequencing input: PBMCs. The chain couples TRBV5-4 to TRBJ2-1; 10 nucleotides line up with TRBD2. This chain's CDR3 is CASSLGGTSAGEQFF. The CDR3 DNA reads TGTGCCAGCAGCTTGGGAGGGACTAGCGCTGGTGAGCAGTTCTTC.